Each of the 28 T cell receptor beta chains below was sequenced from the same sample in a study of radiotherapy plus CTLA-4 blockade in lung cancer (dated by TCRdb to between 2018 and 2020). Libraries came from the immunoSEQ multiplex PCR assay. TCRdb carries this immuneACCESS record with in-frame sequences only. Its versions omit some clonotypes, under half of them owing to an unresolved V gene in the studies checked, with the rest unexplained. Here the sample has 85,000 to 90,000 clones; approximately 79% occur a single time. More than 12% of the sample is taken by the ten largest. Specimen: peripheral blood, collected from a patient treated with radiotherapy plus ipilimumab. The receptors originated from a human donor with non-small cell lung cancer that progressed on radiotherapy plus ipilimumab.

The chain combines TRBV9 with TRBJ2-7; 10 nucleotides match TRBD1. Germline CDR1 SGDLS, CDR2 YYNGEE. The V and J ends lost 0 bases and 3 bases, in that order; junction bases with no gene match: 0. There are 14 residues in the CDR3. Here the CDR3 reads CASSVGDRGYEQYF. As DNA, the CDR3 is TGTGCCAGCAGCGTAGGGGACAGGGGCTACGAGCAGTACTTC.

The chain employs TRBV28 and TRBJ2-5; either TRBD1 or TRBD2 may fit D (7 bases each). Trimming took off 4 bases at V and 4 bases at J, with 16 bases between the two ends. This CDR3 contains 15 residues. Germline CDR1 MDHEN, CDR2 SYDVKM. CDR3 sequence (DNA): TGTGCCAGCAGTTGGGGCAGGGGGGGCCTAGAGACCCAGTACTTC. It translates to CASSWGRGGLETQYF.

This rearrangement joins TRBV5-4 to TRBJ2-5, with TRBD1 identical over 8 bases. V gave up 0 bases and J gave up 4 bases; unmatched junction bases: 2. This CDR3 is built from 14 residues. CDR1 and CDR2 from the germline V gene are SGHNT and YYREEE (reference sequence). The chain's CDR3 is CASSLGDRRETQYF. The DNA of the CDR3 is TGTGCCAGCAGCTTGGGGGACAGGAGAGAGACCCAGTACTTC.

The DNA for the CDR3 is TGTGCCAGCAGAACAGGGAATTCACCCCTCCACTTT. It is translated as CASRTGNSPLHF. V and J are TRBV9 and TRBJ1-6, with TRBD1 as a possible D gene (6 bases). Per germline, CDR1 SGDLS and CDR2 YYNGEE. Trimming removed 5 bases at V and 7 bases at J, with 7 bases between. The CDR3 contains 12 residues.

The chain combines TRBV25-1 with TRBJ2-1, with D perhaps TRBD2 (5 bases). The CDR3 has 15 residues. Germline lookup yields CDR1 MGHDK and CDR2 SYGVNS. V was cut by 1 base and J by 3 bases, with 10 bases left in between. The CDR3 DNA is TGTGCCAGCAGTGAATTCCGGGGAAGCTACAATGAGCAGTTCTTC. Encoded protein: CASSEFRGSYNEQFF.

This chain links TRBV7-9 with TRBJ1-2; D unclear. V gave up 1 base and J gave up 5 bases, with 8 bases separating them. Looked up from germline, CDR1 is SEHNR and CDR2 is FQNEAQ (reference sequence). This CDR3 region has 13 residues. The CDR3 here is CASSLESTYGYTF. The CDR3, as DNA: TGTGCCAGCAGCTTAGAGTCGACATATGGCTACACCTTC.

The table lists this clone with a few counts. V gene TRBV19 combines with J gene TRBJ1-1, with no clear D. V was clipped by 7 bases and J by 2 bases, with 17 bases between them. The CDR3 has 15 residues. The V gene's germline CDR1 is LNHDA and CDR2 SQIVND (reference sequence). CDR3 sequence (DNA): TGTGCCAGTACCTTGTCCGGGGTCGGAAACACTGAAGCTTTCTTT. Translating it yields CASTLSGVGNTEAFF. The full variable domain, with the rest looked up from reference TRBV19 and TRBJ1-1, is DGGITQSPKYLFRKEGQNVTLSCEQNLNHDAMYWYRQDPGQGLRLIYYSQIVNDFQKGDIAEGYSVSREKKESFPLTVTSAQKNPTAFYLCASTLSGVGNTEAFFGQGTRLTVV.

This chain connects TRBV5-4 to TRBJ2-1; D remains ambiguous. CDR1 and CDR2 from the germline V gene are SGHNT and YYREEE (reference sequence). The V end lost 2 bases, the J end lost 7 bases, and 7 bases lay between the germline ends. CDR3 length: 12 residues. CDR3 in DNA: TGTGCCAGCAGCTTCGTAGGAAATGAGCAGTTCTTC. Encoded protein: CASSFVGNEQFF.

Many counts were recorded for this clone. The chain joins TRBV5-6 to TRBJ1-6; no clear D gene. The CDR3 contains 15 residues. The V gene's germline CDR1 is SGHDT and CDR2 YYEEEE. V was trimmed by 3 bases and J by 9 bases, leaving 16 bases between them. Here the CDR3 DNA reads TGTGCCAGCAGCTCGCTGACCCAAGGCGGTTCACCCCTCCACTTT. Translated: CASSSLTQGGSPLHF. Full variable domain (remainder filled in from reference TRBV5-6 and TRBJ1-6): DAGVTQSPTHLIKTRGQQVTLRCSPKSGHDTVSWYQQALGQGPQFIFQYYEEEERQRGNFPDRFSGHQFPNYSSELNVNALLLGDSALYLCASSSLTQGGSPLHFGNGTRLTVT.

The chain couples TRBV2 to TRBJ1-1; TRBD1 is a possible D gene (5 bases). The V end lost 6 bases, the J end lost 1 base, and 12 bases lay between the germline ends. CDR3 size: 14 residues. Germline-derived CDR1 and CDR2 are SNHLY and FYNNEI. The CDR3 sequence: CASSNLGANTEAFF. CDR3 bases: TGTGCCAGCAGCAATCTAGGGGCGAACACTGAAGCTTTCTTT.

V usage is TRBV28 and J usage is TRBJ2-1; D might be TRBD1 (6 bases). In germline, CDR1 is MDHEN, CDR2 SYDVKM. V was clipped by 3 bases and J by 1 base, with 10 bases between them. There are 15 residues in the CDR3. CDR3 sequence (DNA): TGTGCCAGCAGTTTCACAGGGACGTCCTACAATGAGCAGTTCTTC. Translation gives CASSFTGTSYNEQFF.

The CDR3: CASSLPIFSGGVGQTETQYF. CDR3 in DNA: TGTGCCAGCAGCCTACCAATATTTTCGGGGGGCGTAGGTCAGACGGAGACCCAGTACTTC. The genes are TRBV28 and TRBJ2-5; TRBD2 is a possible D gene (7 bases). Deletions cut 6 bases from V and 5 bases from J, with 34 bases between. Looked up from germline, CDR1 is MDHEN and CDR2 is SYDVKM. This CDR3 region has 20 residues.

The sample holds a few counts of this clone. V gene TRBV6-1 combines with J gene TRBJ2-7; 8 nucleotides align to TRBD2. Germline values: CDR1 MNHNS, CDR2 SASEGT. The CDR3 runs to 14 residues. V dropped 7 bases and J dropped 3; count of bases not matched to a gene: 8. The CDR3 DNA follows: TGTGCCAGCACTTCGACTAGCGACATCTACGAGCAGTACTTC. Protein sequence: CASTSTSDIYEQYF.

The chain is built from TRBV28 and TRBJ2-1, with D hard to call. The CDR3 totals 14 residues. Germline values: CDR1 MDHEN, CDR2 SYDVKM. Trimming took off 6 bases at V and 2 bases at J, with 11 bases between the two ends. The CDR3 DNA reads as TGTGCCAGCAGCAGGCCTGGGGCCTACAATGAGCAGTTCTTC. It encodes CASSRPGAYNEQFF.

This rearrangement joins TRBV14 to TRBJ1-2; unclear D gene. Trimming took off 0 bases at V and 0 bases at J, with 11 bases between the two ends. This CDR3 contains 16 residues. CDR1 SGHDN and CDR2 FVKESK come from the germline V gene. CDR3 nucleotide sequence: TGTGCCAGCAGCCAAGAAGGGAGAGGAGCTAACTATGGCTACACCTTC. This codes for CASSQEGRGANYGYTF.

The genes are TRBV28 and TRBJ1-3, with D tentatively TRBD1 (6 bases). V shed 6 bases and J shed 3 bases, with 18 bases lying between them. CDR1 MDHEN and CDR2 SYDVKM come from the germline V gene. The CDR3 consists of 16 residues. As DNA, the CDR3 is TGTGCCAGCAGCCTGGGGGGGGGCCTTAATGGAAACACCATATATTTT. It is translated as CASSLGGGLNGNTIYF.

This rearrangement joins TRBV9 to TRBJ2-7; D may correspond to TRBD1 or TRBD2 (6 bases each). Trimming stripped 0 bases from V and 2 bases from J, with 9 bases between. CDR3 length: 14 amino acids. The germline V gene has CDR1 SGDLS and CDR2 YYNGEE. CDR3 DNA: TGTGCCAGCAGCGTAGGCGGGGACACCTACGAGCAGTACTTC. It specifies CASSVGGDTYEQYF. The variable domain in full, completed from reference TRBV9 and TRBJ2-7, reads DSGVTQTPKHLITATGQRVTLRCSPRSGDLSVYWYQQSLDQGLQFLIQYYNGEERAKGNILERFSAQQFPDLHSELNLSSLELGDSALYFCASSVGGDTYEQYFGPGTRLTVT.

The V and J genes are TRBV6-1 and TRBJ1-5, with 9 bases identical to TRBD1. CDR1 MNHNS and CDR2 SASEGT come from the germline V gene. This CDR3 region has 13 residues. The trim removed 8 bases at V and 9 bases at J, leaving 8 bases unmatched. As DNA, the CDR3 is TGTGCCAGCGGGGACAGGGACATGAGGCCCCAGCATTTT. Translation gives CASGDRDMRPQHF.

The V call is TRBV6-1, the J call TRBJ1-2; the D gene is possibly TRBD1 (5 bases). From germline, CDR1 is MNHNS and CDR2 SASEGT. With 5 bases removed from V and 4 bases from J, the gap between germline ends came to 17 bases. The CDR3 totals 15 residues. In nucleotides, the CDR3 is TGTGCCAGCAGTCCGCCGCGAGGGGCGGGCTATGGCTACACCTTC. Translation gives CASSPPRGAGYGYTF.

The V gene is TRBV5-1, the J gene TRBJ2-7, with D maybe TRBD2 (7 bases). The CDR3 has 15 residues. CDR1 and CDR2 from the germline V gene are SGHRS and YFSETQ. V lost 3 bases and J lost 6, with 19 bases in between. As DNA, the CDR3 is TGCGCCAGCAGCTCCACGGGGGAGGGGGTTGGCGAGCAGTACTTC. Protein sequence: CASSSTGEGVGEQYF.

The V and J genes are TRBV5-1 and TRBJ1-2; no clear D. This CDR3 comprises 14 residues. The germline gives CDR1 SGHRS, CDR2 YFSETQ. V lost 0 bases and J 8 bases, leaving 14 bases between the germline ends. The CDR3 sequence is CASSLEVGSGGYTF. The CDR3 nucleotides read TGCGCCAGCAGCTTGGAAGTCGGTTCCGGGGGCTACACCTTC. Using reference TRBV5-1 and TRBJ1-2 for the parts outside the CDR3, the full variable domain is KAGVTQTPRYLIKTRGQQVTLSCSPISGHRSVSWYQQTPGQGLQFLFEYFSETQRNKGNFPGRFSGRQFSNSRSEMNVSTLELGDSALYLCASSLEVGSGGYTFGSGTRLTVV.

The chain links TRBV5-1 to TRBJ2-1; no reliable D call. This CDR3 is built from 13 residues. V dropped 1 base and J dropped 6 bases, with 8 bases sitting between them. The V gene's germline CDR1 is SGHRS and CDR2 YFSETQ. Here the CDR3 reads CASSLPSLNEQFF. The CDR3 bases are TGCGCCAGCAGCTTGCCCAGCCTCAATGAGCAGTTCTTC.

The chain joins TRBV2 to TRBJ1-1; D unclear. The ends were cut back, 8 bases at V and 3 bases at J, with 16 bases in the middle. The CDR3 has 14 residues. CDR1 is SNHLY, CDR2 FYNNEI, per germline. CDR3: CASLRPGEDTEAFF. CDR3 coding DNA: TGTGCCAGCCTCCGACCCGGCGAGGACACTGAAGCTTTCTTT.

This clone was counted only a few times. The CDR3 DNA reads as TGTGCCAGCAGCCTCACCGGGGGAAGCAATCAGCCCCAGCATTTT. Encoded protein: CASSLTGGSNQPQHF. The chain uses TRBV6-1 and TRBJ1-5; a possible D gene is TRBD1 (5 bases). The V end lost 6 bases, the J end lost 1 base, and 13 bases lay between the germline ends. CDR1 and CDR2 from the germline V gene are MNHNS and SASEGT. The CDR3 is 15 residues long.

The CDR3 here is CASSEGSGSQPQHF. The CDR3, as DNA: TGTGCCAGCAGTGAAGGATCGGGGAGTCAGCCCCAGCATTTT. V gene TRBV6-1 combines with J gene TRBJ1-5; D is unresolved. Per germline, CDR1 MNHNS and CDR2 SASEGT. V lost 1 base to trimming and J lost 6 bases, with 10 bases between them. The CDR3 covers 14 residues.

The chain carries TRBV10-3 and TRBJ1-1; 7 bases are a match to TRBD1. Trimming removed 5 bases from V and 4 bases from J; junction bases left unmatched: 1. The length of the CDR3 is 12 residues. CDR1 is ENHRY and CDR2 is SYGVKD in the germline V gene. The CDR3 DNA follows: TGTGCCATCAGTCCAGGGGGCACTGAAGCTTTCTTT. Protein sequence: CAISPGGTEAFF.

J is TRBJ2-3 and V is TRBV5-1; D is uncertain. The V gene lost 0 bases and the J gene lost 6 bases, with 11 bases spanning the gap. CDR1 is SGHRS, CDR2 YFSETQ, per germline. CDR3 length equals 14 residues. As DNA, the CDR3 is TGCGCCAGCAGCTTGGCTCAAACTGAGGATACGCAGTATTTT. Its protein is CASSLAQTEDTQYF.

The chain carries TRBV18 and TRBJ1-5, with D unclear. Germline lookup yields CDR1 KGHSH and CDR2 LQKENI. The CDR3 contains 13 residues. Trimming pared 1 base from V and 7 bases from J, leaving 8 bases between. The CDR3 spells CASSPQTQQPQHF. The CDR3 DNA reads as TGTGCCAGCTCACCACAGACGCAACAGCCCCAGCATTTT.